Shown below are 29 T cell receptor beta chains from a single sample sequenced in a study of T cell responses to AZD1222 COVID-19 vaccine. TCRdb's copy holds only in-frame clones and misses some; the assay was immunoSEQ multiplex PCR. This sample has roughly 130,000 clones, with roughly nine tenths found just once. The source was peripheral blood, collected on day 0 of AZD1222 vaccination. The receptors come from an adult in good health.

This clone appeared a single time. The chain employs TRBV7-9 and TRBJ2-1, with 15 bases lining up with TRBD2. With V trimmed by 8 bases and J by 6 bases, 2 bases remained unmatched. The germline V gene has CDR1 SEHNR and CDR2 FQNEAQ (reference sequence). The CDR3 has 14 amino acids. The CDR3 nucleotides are TGTGCCAGCTGGGGACTAGCGGGAGGCAATGAGCAGTTCTTC. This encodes CASWGLAGGNEQFF.

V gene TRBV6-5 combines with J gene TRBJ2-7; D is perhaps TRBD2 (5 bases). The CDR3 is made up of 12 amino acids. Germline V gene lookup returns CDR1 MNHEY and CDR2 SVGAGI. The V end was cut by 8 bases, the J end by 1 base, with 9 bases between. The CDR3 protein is CASGRGSYEQYF. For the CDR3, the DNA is TGTGCCAGCGGCAGAGGGTCCTACGAGCAGTACTTC.

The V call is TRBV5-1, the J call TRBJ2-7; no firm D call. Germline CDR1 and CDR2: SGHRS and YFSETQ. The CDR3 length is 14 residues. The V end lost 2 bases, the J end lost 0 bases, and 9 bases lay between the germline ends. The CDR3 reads CASSFAVSSYEQYF. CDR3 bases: TGCGCCAGCAGCTTTGCAGTCAGCTCCTACGAGCAGTACTTC.

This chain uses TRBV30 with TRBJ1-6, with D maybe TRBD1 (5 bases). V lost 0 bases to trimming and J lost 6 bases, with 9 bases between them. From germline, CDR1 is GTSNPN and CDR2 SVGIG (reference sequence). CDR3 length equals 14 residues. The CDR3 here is CAWSVGTRNSPLHF. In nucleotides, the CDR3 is TGTGCCTGGAGTGTGGGGACCCGTAATTCACCCCTCCACTTT.

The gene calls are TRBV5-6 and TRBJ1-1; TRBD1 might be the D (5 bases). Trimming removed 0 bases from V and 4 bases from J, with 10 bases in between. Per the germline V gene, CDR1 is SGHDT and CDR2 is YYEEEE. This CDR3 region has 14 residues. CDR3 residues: CASSLGGEGTEAFF. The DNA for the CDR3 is TGTGCCAGCAGCTTGGGGGGCGAAGGCACTGAAGCTTTCTTT.

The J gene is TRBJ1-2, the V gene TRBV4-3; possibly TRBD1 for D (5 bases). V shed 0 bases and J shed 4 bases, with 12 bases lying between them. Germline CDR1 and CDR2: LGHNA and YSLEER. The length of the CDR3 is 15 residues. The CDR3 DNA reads TGCGCCAGCAGCCAAGATTTCTGGGGACTCTATGGCTACACCTTC. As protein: CASSQDFWGLYGYTF.

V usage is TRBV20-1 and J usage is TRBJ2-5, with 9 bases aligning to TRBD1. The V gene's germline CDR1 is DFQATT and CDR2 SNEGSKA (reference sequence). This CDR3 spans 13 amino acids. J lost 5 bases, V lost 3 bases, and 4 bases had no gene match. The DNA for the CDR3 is TGCAGTGCTAGTCACAGGGGGCTGGAGACCCAGTACTTC. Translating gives CSASHRGLETQYF.

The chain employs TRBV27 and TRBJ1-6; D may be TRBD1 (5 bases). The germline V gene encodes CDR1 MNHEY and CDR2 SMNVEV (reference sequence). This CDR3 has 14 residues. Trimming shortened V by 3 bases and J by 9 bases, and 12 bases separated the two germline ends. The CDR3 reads CASSFRQGVSPLHF. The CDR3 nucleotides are TGTGCCAGCAGTTTTAGGCAGGGAGTTTCACCCCTCCACTTT.

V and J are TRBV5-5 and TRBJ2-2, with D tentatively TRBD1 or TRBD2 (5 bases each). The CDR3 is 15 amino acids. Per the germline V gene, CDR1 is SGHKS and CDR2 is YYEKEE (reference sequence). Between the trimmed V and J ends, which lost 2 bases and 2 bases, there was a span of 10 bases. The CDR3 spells CASSLGRDNTGELFF. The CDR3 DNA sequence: TGTGCCAGCAGCTTAGGCAGGGACAACACCGGGGAGCTGTTTTTT.

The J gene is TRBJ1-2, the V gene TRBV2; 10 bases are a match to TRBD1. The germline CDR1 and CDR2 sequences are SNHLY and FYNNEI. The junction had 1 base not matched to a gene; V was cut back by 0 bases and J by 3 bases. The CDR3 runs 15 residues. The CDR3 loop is CASSEAGTGDYGYTF. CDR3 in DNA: TGTGCCAGCAGTGAAGCCGGGACAGGGGACTATGGCTACACCTTC.

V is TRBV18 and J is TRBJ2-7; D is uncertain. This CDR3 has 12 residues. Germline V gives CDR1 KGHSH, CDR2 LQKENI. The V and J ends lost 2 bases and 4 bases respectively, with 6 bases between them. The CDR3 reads CASSPSPYEQYF. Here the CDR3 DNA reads TGTGCCAGCTCACCATCACCGTACGAGCAGTACTTC.

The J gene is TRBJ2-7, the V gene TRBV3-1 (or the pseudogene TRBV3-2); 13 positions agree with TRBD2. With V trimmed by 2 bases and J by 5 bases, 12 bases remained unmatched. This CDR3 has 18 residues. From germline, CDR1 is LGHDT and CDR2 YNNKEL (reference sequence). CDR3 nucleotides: TGTGCCAGCAGCCAATTGGGACTAGCGGGACCAGGCCCCAACGAGCAGTACTTC. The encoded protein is CASSQLGLAGPGPNEQYF.

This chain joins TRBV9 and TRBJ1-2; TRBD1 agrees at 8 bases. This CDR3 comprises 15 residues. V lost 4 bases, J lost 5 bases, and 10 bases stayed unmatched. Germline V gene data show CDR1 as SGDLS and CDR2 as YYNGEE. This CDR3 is CASSFWTGWGYGYTF. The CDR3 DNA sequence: TGTGCCAGCAGCTTTTGGACAGGGTGGGGATATGGCTACACCTTC.

CDR3 sequence reads: CASSPQGRNDNEQFF. For the CDR3, the DNA is TGTGCCAGCTCACCCCAGGGGCGCAATGACAATGAGCAGTTCTTC. The chain employs TRBV18 and TRBJ2-1; D perhaps matches TRBD1 (6 bases). The CDR3 is 15 residues long. The germline gives CDR1 KGHSH, CDR2 LQKENI. Between the trimmed V and J ends, which lost 3 bases and 5 bases, there was a span of 14 bases.

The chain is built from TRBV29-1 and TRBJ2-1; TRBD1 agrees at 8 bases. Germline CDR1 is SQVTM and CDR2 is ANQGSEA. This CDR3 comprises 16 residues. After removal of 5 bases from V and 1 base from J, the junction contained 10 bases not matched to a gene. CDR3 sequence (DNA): TGCAGCGTTAAATCCATGGGACAGGTTTCCTACAATGAGCAGTTCTTC. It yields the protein CSVKSMGQVSYNEQFF.

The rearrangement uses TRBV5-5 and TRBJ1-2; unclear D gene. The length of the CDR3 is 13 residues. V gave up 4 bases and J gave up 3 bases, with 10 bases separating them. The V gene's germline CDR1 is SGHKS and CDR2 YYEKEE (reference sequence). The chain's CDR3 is CASSPNKDYGYTF. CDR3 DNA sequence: TGTGCCAGCAGCCCGAATAAAGACTATGGCTACACCTTC. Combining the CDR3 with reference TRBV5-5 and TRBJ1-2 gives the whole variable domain DAGVTQSPTHLIKTRGQQVTLRCSPISGHKSVSWYQQVLGQGPQFIFQYYEKEERGRGNFPDRFSARQFPNYSSELNVNALLLGDSALYLCASSPNKDYGYTFGSGTRLTVV.

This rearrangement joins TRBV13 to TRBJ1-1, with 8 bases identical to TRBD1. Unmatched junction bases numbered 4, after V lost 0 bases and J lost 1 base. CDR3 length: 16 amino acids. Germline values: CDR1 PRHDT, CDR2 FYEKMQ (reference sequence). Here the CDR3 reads CASSLGLGTGNTEAFF. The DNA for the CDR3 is TGTGCCAGCAGCTTAGGCCTCGGGACAGGGAACACTGAAGCTTTCTTT.

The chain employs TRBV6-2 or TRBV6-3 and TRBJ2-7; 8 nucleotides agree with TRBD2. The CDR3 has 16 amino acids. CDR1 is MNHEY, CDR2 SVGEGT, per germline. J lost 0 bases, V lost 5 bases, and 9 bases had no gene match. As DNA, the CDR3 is TGTGCCAGCAGTGACTTTAGCGGGATCTCCTCCTACGAGCAGTACTTC. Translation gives CASSDFSGISSYEQYF.

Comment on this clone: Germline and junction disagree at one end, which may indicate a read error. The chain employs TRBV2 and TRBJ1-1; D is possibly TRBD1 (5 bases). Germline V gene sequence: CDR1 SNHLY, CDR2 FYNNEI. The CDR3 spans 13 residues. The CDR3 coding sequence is TGTGCCAGCAGGACAGCCAGGAACGCTGAAGCTTTCTTT. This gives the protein CASRTARNAEAFF.

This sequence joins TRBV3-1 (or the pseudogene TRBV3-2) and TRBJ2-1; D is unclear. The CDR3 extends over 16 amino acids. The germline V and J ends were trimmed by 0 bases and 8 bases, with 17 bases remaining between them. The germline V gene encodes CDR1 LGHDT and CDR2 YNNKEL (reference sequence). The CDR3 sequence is CASSQDDLDSIDEQFF. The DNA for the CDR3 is TGTGCCAGCAGCCAAGATGATTTAGATAGCATCGATGAGCAGTTCTTC.

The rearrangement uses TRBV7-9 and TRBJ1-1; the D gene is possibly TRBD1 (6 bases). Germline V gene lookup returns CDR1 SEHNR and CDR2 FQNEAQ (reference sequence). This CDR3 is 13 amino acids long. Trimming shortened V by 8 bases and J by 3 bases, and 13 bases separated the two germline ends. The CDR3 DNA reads TGTGCCAGCGGCCTACAGGGTGACACTGAAGCTTTCTTT. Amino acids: CASGLQGDTEAFF.

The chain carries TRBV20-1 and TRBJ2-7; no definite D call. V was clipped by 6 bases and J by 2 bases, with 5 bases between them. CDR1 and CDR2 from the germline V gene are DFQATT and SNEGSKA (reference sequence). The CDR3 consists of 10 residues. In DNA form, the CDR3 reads TGCAGTGCCCGGGCCTACGAGCAGTACTTC. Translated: CSARAYEQYF.

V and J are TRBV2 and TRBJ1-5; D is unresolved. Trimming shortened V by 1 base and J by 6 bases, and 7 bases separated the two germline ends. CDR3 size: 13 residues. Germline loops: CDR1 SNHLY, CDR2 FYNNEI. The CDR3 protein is CASSEERSQPQHF. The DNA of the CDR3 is TGTGCCAGCAGTGAAGAAAGGAGTCAGCCCCAGCATTTT.

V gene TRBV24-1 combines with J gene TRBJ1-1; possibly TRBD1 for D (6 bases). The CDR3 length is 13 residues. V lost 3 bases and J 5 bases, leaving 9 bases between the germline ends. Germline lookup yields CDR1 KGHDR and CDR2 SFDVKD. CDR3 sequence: CATSDRGNTEAFF. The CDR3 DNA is TGTGCCACCAGTGATAGGGGGAATACTGAAGCTTTCTTT.

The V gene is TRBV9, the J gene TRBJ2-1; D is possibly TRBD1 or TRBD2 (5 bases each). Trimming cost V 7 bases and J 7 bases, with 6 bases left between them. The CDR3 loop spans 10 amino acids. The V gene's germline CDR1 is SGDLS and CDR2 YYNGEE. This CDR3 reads CASGGNEQFF. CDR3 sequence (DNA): TGTGCCAGCGGGGGAAATGAGCAGTTCTTC.

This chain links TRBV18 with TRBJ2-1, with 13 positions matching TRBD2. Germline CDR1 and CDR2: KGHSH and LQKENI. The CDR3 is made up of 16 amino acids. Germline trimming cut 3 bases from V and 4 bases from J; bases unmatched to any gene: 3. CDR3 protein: CASSPTSGRVYNEQFF. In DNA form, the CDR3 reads TGTGCCAGCTCACCTACTAGCGGGAGGGTATACAATGAGCAGTTCTTC.

This chain's CDR3 is CASSAGLAGNEQFF. CDR3 sequence (DNA): TGTGCCAGCAGCGCGGGACTAGCGGGCAATGAGCAGTTCTTC. The chain carries TRBV11-1 and TRBJ2-1; TRBD2 matches 12 bases. With V trimmed by 5 bases and J by 6 bases, 2 bases remained unmatched. The CDR3 totals 14 residues. CDR1 is SGHAT and CDR2 is FQDESV in the germline V gene (reference sequence).

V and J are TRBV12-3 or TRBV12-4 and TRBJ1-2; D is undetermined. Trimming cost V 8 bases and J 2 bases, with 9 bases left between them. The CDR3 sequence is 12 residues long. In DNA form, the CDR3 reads TGTGCCAGCGCCCGGTCCAACTATGGCTACACCTTC. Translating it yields CASARSNYGYTF.

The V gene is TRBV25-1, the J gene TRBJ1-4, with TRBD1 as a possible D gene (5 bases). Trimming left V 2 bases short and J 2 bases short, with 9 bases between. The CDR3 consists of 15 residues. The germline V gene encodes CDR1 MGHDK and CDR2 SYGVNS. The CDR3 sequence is CASSELWGTNEKLFF. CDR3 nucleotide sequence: TGTGCCAGCAGTGAACTCTGGGGGACTAATGAAAAACTGTTTTTT. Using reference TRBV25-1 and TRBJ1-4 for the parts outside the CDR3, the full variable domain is EADIYQTPRYLVIGTGKKITLECSQTMGHDKMYWYQQDPGMELHLIHYSYGVNSTEKGDLSSESTVSRIRTEHFPLTLESARPSHTSQYLCASSELWGTNEKLFFGSGTQLSVL.